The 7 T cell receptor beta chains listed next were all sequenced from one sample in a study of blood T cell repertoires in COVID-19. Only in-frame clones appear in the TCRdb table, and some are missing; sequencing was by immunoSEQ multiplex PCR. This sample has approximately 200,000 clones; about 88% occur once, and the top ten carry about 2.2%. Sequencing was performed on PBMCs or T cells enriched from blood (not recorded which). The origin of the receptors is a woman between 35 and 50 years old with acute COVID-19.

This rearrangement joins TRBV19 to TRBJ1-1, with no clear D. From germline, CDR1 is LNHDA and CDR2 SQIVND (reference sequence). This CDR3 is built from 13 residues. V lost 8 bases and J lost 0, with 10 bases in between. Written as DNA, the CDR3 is TGTGCCAGTCAGAACTACATGAACACTGAAGCTTTCTTT. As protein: CASQNYMNTEAFF.

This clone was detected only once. The CDR3: CASSYSSQGRYTEAFF. DNA for the CDR3: TGTGCCAGCAGTTACAGCTCCCAGGGGCGTTACACTGAAGCTTTCTTT. The chain uses TRBV6-6 and TRBJ1-1, with D maybe TRBD1 (6 bases). CDR3 size: 16 residues. Trimming removed 2 bases at V and 3 bases at J, with 16 bases between. Germline-derived CDR1 and CDR2 are MNHNY and SVGAGI (reference sequence).

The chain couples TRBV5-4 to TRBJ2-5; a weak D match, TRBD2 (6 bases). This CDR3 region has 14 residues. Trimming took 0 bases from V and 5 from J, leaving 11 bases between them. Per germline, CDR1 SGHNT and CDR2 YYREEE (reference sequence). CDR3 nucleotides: TGTGCCAGCAGCTTGGGACTAGGTTGGGAGACCCAGTACTTC. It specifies CASSLGLGWETQYF.

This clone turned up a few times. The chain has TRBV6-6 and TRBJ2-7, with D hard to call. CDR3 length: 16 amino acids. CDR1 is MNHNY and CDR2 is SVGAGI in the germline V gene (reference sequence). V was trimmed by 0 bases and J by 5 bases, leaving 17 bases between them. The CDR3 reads CASSYSIEATWNEQYF. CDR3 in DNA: TGTGCCAGCAGTTACTCGATCGAGGCCACGTGGAACGAGCAGTACTTC.

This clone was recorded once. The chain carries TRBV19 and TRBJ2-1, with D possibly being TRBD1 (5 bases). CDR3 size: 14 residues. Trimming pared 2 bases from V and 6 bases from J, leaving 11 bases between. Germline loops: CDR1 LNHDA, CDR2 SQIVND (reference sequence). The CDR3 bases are TGTGCCAGTAGTATACAGGGTACTTTCAATGAGCAGTTCTTC. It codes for CASSIQGTFNEQFF.

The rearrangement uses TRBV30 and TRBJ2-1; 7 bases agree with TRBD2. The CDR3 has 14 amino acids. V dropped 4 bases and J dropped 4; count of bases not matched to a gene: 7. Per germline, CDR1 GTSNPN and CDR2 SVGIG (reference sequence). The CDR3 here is CAWIGGGAYNEQFF. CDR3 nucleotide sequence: TGTGCCTGGATTGGCGGGGGAGCTTACAATGAGCAGTTCTTC.

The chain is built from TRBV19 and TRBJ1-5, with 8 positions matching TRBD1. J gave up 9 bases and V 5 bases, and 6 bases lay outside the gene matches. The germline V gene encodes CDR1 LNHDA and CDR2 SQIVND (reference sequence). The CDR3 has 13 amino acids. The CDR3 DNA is TGTGCCAGTAGTCCGGACAGGGAAAGGCCCCAGCATTTT. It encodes CASSPDRERPQHF.